The 5 T cell receptor beta chains reported below all come from one sample, sequenced in a study of patients and donors after allogeneic stem cell transplantation. TCRdb called the RT-PCR reads again in MiXCR, with one record for every CDR3 protein. Among about 74,000 distinct CDR3 sequences listed, less than 30% were seen once. The sample comprised blood, either unsorted or a sorted T cell fraction (not recorded which). Receptors originate from a human donor who was either an allogeneic HSCT recipient or a stem cell or donor lymphocyte infusion donor (not recorded which). It is not recorded whose cells these are; they may come from a transplant donor.

The chain joins TRBV20-1 to TRBJ2-3; no firm D call. This CDR3 is 15 amino acids long. The V end lost 7 bases, the J end lost 0 bases, and 17 bases lay between the germline ends. The germline V gene encodes CDR1 DFQATT and CDR2 SNEGSKA (reference sequence). The CDR3 here is CSGRLDATSTDTQYF. The CDR3, as DNA: TGCAGTGGGCGCCTAGACGCAACTAGCACAGATACGCAGTATTTT.

The sample holds a few counts of this clonotype. In nucleotides, the CDR3 is TGTGCCAGCAGCAAAATCGGGTCAGACAGGCCCTGGGAGCAGTTCTTC. The encoded protein is CASSKIGSDRPWEQFF. The chain recombines TRBV21-1 with TRBJ2-1; the table's D gene call, TRBD1, was not cross checked with the DNA. TRBV21-1 is deemed a pseudogene. CDR3 length: 16 amino acids.

The V call is TRBV5-1, the J call TRBJ2-1; 8 bases are shared with TRBD2. The CDR3 loop spans 16 amino acids. Germline loops: CDR1 SGHRS, CDR2 YFSETQ. V shed 4 bases and J 3 bases; nucleotides not matched to a gene: 9. CDR3 sequence (DNA): TGCGCCAGCAGCCTCTACCGTAGCGGGGACTACAATGAGCAGTTCTTC. Encoded protein: CASSLYRSGDYNEQFF.

This clonotype was seen ten or more times. The chain links TRBV6-2 or TRBV6-3 to TRBJ1-1, with unresolved D. This CDR3 has 15 amino acids. CDR1 is MNHEY, CDR2 SVGEGT, per germline. V was trimmed by 2 bases and J by 0 bases, leaving 10 bases between them. As DNA, the CDR3 is TGTGCCAGCAGTTACGGGCCCAGAGTGAACACTGAAGCTTTCTTT. It specifies CASSYGPRVNTEAFF.

The table lists this clonotype with a few counts. The chain is built from TRBV7-8 and TRBJ2-4; the D gene is possibly TRBD2 (6 bases). Germline V gives CDR1 SGHVS, CDR2 FQNEAQ. The CDR3 sequence is 16 residues long. V lost 5 bases and J lost 3, with 17 bases in between. CDR3 loop: CASSPRQGGNKNIQYF. CDR3 in DNA: TGTGCCAGCAGCCCCCGCCAGGGAGGTAACAAAAACATTCAGTACTTC.